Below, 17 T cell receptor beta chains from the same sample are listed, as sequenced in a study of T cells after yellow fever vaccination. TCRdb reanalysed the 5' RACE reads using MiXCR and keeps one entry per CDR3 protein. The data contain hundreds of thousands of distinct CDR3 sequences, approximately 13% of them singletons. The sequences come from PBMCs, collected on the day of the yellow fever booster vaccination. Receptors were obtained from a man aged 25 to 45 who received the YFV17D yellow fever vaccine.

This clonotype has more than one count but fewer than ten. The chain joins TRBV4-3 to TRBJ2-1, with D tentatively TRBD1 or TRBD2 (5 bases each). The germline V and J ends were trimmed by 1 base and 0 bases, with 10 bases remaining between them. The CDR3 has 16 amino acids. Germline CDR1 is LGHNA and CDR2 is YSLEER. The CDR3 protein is CASSQAWGSSYNEQFF. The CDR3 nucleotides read TGCGCCAGCAGCCAAGCGTGGGGGAGCTCCTACAATGAGCAGTTCTTC.

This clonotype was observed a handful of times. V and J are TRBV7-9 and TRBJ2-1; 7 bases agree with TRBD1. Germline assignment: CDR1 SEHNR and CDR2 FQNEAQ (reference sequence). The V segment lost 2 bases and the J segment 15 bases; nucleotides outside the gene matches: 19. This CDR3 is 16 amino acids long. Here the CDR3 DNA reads TGTGCCAGCAGCTTACCGACAGGGTCCGGAGTAATCGTGCTGTTCTTC. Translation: CASSLPTGSGVIVLFF.

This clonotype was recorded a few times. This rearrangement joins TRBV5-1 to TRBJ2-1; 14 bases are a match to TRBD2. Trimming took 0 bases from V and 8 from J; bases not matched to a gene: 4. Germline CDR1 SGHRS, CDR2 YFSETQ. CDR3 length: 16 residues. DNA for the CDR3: TGCGCCAGCAGCTTGGGACTAGCGGGAGGGCCTCATGAGCAGTTCTTC. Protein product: CASSLGLAGGPHEQFF.

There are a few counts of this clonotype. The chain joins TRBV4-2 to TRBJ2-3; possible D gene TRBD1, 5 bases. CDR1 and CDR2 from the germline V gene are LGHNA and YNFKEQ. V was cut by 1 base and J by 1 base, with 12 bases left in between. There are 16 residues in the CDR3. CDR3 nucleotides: TGTGCCAGCAGCCAAGTAACAGGCCAAGGCACAGATACGCAGTATTTT. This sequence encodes CASSQVTGQGTDTQYF.

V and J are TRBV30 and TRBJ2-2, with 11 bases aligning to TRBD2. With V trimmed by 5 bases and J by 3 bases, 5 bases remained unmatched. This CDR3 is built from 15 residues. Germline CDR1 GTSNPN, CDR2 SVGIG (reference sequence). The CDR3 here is CAWGSGRVDTGELFF. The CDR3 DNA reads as TGTGCCTGGGGTAGCGGGAGGGTCGACACCGGGGAGCTGTTTTTT. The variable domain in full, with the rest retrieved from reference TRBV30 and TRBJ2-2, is SQTIHQWPATLVQPVGSPLSLECTVEGTSNPNLYWYRQAAGRGLQLLFYSVGIGQISSEVPQNLSASRPQDRQFILSSKKLLLSDSGFYLCAWGSGRVDTGELFFGEGSRLTVL.

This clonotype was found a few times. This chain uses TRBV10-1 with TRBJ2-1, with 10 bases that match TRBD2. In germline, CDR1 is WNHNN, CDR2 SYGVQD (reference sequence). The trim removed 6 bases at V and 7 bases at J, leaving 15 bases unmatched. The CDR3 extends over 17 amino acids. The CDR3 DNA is TGCGCCAGCAGCCAACCCAGGACAGCGGGAGGGTCAAATGAGCAGTTCTTC. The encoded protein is CASSQPRTAGGSNEQFF.

Here the CDR3 reads CASSPVVEGAFF. CDR3 nucleotides: TGTGCCAGCTCACCGGTTGTGGAGGGTGCTTTCTTT. This rearrangement joins TRBV18 to TRBJ1-1, with D unclear. The CDR3 sequence is 12 residues long. The V gene lost 3 bases and the J gene lost 11 bases, with 13 bases spanning the gap. Germline V gives CDR1 KGHSH, CDR2 LQKENI.

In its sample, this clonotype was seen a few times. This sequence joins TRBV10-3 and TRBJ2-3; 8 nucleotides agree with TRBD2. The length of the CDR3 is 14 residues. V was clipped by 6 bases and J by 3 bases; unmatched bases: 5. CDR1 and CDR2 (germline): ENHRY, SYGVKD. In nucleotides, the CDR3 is TGTGCCATCAGCGTACTAGCGGAGACAGATACGCAGTATTTT. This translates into CAISVLAETDTQYF.

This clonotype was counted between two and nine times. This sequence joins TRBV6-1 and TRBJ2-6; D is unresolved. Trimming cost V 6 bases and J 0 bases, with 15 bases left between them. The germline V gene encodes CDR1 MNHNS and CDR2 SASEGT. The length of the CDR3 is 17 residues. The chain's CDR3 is CASRPRVHYSGANVLTF. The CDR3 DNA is TGTGCCAGCAGACCCCGGGTCCACTACTCTGGGGCCAACGTCCTGACTTTC.

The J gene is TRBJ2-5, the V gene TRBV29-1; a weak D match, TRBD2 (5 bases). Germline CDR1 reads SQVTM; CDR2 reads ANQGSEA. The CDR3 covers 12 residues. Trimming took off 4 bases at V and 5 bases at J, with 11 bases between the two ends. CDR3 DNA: TGCAGCGTTGGGCGCCCGGGGGAGACCCAGTACTTC. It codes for CSVGRPGETQYF.

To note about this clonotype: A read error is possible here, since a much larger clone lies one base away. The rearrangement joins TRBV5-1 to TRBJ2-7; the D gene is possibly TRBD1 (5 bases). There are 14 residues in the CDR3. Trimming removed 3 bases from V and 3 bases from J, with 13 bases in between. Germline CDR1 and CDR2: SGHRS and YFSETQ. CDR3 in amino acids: CASSSGHALYEQYF. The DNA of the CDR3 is TGCGCCAGCAGCTCTGGACATGCCCTCTACGAGCAGTACTTC.

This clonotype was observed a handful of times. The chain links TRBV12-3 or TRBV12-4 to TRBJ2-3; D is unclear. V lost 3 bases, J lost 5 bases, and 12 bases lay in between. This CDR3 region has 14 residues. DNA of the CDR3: TGTGCCAGCAGTTTCTATGTGAGTGGAGATACGCAGTATTTT. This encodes CASSFYVSGDTQYF.

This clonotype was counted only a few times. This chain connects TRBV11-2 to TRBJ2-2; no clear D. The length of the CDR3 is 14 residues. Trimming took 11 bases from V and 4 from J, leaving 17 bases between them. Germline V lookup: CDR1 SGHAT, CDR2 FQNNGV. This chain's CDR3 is CAATWGLGTGELFF. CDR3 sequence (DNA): TGTGCCGCTACATGGGGTTTAGGCACCGGGGAGCTGTTTTTT. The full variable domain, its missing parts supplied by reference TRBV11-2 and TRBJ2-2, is EAGVAQSPRYKIIEKRQSVAFWCNPISGHATLYWYQQILGQGPKLLIQFQNNGVVDDSQLPKDRFSAERLKGVDSTLKIQPAKLEDSAVYLCAATWGLGTGELFFGEGSRLTVL.

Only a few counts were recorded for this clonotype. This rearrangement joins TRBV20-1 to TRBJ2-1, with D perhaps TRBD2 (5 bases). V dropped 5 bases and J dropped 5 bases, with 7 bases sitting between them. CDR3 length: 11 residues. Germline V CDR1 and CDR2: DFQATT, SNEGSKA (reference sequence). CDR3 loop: CSALLDNEQFF. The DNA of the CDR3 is TGCAGTGCTTTACTAGACAATGAGCAGTTCTTC.

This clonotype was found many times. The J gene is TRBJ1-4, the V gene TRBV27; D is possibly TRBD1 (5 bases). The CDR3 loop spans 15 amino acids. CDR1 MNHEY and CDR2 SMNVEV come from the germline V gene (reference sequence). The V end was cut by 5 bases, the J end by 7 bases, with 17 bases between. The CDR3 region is CASSLYPQGFEKLFF. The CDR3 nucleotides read TGTGCCAGCAGTCTCTATCCGCAGGGATTTGAAAAACTGTTTTTT.

For the CDR3, the DNA is TGTGCCAGCATTCCAATCCTGACAGGGGGAGGGTACGAGCAGTACTTC. It specifies CASIPILTGGGYEQYF. This chain links TRBV6-1 with TRBJ2-7, with 9 bases matching TRBD1. In germline, CDR1 is MNHNS, CDR2 SASEGT. The CDR3 sequence is 16 residues long. Losses at the gene ends were 7 bases for V and 4 bases for J; bases not matched to a gene: 14.

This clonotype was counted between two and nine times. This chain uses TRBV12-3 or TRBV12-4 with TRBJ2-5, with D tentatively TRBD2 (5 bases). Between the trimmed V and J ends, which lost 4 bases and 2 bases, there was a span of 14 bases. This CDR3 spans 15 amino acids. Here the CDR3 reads CASSWAWTGQETQYF. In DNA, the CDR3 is TGTGCCAGCAGTTGGGCGTGGACGGGACAAGAGACCCAGTACTTC.